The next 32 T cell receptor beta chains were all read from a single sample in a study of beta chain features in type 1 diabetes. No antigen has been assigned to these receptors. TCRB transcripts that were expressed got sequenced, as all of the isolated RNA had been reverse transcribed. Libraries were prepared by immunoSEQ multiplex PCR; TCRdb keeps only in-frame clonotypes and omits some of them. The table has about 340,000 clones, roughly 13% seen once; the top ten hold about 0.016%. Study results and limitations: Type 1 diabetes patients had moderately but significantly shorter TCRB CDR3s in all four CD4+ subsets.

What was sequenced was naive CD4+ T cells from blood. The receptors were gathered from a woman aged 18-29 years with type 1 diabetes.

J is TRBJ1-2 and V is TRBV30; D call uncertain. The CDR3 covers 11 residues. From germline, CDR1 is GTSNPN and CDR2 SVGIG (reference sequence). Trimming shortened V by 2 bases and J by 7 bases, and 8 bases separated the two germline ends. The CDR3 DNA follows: TGTGCCTGGAGTAATGGAGGTGGCTACACCTTC. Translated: CAWSNGGGYTF.

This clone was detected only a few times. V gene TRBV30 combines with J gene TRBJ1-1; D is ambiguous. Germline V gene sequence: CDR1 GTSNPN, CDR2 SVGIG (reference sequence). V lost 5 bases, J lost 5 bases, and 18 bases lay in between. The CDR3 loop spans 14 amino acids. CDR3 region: CAWGSEPKATEAFF. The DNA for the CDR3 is TGTGCCTGGGGGTCGGAGCCAAAAGCAACTGAAGCTTTCTTT. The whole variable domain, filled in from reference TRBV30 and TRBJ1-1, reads SQTIHQWPATLVQPVGSPLSLECTVEGTSNPNLYWYRQAAGRGLQLLFYSVGIGQISSEVPQNLSASRPQDRQFILSSKKLLLSDSGFYLCAWGSEPKATEAFFGQGTRLTVV.

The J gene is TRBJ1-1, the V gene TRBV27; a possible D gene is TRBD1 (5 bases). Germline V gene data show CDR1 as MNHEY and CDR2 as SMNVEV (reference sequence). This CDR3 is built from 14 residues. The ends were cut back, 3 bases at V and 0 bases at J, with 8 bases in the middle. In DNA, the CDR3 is TGTGCCAGCAGTTTGTCAGGGCTGAACACTGAAGCTTTCTTT. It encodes CASSLSGLNTEAFF.

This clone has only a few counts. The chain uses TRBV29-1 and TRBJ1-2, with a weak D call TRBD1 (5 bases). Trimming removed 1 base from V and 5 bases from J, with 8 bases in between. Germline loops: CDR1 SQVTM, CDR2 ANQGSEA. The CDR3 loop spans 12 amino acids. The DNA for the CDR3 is TGCAGCGTTGAAGTGGCAGGGTATGGCTACACCTTC. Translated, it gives CSVEVAGYGYTF. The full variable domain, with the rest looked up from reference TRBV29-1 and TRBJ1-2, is SAVISQKPSRDICQRGTSLTIQCQVDSQVTMMFWYRQQPGQSLTLIATANQGSEATYESGFVIDKFPISRPNLTFSTLTVSNMSPEDSSIYLCSVEVAGYGYTFGSGTRLTVV.

CDR3 in DNA: TGTGCCAGTAGTGGCGAATCCGGGGAGACCCAGTACTTC. Protein product: CASSGESGETQYF. The chain couples TRBV19 to TRBJ2-5; D call uncertain. Germline CDR1 and CDR2: LNHDA and SQIVND (reference sequence). Trimming took 5 bases from V and 5 from J, leaving 12 bases between them. The CDR3 spans 13 residues.

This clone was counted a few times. CDR3 residues: CASSLEAFPDTQYF. CDR3 nucleotides: TGTGCCAGCAGTTTAGAAGCGTTCCCAGATACGCAGTATTTT. The chain has TRBV27 and TRBJ2-3; no clear D gene. V lost 2 bases, J lost 4 bases, and 10 bases lay in between. This CDR3 is 14 amino acids long. In germline, CDR1 is MNHEY, CDR2 SMNVEV (reference sequence).

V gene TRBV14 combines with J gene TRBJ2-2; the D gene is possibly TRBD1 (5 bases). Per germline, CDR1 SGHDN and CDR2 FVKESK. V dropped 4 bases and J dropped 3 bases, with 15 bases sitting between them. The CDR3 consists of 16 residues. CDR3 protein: CASSPLRGSDTGELFF. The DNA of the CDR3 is TGTGCCAGCAGCCCCCTAAGGGGAAGCGACACCGGGGAGCTGTTTTTT.

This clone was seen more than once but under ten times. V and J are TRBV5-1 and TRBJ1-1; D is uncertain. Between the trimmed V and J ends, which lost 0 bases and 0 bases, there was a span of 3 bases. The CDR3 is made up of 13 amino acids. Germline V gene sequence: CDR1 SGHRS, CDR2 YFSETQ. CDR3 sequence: CASSLVMNTEAFF. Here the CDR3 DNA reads TGCGCCAGCAGCTTGGTTATGAACACTGAAGCTTTCTTT.

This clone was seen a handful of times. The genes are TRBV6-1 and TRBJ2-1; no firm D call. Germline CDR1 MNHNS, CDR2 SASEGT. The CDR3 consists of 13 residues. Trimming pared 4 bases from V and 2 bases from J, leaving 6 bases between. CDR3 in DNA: TGTGCCAGCAGTGGGCCAACCTACAATGAGCAGTTCTTC. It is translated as CASSGPTYNEQFF.

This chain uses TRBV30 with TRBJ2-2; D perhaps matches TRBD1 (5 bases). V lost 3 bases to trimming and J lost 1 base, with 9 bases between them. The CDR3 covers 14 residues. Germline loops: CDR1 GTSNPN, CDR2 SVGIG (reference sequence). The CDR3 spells CAWRWTLNTGELFF. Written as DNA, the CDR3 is TGTGCCTGGAGATGGACACTGAACACCGGGGAGCTGTTTTTT. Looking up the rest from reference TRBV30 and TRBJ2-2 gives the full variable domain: SQTIHQWPATLVQPVGSPLSLECTVEGTSNPNLYWYRQAAGRGLQLLFYSVGIGQISSEVPQNLSASRPQDRQFILSSKKLLLSDSGFYLCAWRWTLNTGELFFGEGSRLTVL.

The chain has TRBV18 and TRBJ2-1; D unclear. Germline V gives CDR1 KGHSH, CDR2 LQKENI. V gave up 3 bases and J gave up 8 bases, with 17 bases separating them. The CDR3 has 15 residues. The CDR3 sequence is CASSPSTAAGHEQFF. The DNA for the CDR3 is TGTGCCAGCTCACCGTCTACAGCTGCAGGCCATGAGCAGTTCTTC.

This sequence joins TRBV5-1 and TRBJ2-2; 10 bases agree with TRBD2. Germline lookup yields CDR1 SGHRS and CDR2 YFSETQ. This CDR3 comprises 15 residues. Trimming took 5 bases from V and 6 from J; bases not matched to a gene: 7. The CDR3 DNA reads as TGCGCCAGCAGAAGTCTAGCGGGAGAAGCCGGGGAGCTGTTTTTT. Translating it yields CASRSLAGEAGELFF.

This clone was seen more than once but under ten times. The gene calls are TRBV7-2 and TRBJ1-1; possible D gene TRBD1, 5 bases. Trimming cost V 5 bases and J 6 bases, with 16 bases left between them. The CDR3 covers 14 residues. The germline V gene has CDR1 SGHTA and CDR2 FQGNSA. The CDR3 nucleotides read TGTGCCAGCAGCACCCCCAGACAGACTTCTGAAGCTTTCTTT. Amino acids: CASSTPRQTSEAFF.

Here the CDR3 reads CASSSTDRGNEQFF. The CDR3 DNA reads as TGCGCCAGCAGCTCTACGGACAGGGGCAATGAGCAGTTCTTC. J is TRBJ2-7 and V is TRBV5-1, with TRBD1 matching over 9 bases. TRBJ2-1 matches the DNA end more closely, so the J call is doubtful. Germline CDR1 is SGHRS and CDR2 is YFSETQ. This CDR3 comprises 14 residues.

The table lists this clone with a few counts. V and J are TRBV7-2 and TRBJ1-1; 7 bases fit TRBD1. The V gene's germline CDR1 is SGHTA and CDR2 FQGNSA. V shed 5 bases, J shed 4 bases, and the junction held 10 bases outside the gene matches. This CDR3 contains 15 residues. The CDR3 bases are TGTGCCAGCAGCGTTGCACAGGGGCCGGGCACTGAAGCTTTCTTT. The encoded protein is CASSVAQGPGTEAFF.

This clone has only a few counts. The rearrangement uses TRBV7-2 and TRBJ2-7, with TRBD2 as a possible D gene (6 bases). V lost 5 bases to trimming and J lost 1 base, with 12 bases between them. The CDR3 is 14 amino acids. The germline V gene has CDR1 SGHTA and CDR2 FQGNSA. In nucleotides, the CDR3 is TGTGCCAGCAGCCCTCGGGACTCTTCCTACGAGCAGTACTTC. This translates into CASSPRDSSYEQYF.

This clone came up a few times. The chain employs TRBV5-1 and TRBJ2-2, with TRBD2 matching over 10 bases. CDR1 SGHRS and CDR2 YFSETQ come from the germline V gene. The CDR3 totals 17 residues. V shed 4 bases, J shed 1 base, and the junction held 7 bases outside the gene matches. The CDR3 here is CASSRYSGRQNTGELFF. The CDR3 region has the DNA TGCGCCAGCAGCAGGTATAGCGGGAGGCAGAACACCGGGGAGCTGTTTTTT.

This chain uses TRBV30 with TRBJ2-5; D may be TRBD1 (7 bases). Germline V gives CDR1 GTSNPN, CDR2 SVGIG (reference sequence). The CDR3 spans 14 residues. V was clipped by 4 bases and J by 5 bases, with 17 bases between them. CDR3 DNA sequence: TGTGCCTGGACCAGACAGGGTGGGGGGGAGACCCAGTACTTC. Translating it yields CAWTRQGGGETQYF. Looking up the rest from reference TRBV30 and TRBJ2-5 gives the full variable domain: SQTIHQWPATLVQPVGSPLSLECTVEGTSNPNLYWYRQAAGRGLQLLFYSVGIGQISSEVPQNLSASRPQDRQFILSSKKLLLSDSGFYLCAWTRQGGGETQYFGPGTRLLVL.

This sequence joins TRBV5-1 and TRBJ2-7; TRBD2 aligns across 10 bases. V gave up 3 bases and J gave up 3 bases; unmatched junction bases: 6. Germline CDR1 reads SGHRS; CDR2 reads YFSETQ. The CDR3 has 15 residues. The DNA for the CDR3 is TGCGCCAGCAGCTGGCTAGCGGGAGTTGACTACGAGCAGTACTTC. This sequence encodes CASSWLAGVDYEQYF. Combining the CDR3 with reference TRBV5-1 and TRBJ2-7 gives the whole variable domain KAGVTQTPRYLIKTRGQQVTLSCSPISGHRSVSWYQQTPGQGLQFLFEYFSETQRNKGNFPGRFSGRQFSNSRSEMNVSTLELGDSALYLCASSWLAGVDYEQYFGPGTRLTVT.

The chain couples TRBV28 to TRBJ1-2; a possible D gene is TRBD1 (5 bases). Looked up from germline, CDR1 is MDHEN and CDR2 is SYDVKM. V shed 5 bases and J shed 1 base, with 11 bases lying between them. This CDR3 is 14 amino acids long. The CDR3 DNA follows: TGTGCCAGCAGTCCCGGGACTTTTAACTATGGCTACACCTTC. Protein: CASSPGTFNYGYTF.

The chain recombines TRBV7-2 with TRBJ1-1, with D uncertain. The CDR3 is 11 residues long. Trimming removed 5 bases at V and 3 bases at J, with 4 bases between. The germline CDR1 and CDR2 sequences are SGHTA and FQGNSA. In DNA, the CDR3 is TGTGCCAGCAGCCCTGACACTGAAGCTTTCTTT. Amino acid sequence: CASSPDTEAFF.

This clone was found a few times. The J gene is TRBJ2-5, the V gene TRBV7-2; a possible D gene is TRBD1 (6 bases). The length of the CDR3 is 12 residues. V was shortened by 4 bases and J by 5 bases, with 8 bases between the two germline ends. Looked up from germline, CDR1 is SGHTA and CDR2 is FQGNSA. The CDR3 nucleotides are TGTGCCAGCAGCTCAGGGGAGGAGACCCAGTACTTC. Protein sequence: CASSSGEETQYF.

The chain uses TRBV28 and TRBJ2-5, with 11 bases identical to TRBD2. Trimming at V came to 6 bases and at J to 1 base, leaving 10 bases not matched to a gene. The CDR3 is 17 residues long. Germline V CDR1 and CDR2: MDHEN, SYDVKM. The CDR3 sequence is CASSLAVAGGAQETQYF. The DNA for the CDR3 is TGTGCCAGCAGCCTGGCGGTAGCGGGAGGGGCCCAAGAGACCCAGTACTTC.

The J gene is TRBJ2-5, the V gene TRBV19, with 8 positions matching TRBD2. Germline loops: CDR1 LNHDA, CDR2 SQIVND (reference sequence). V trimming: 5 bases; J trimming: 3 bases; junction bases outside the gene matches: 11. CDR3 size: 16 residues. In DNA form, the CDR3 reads TGTGCCAGTAGTTCCGGAGCGGGAGCGGTGGAAGAGACCCAGTACTTC. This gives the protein CASSSGAGAVEETQYF.

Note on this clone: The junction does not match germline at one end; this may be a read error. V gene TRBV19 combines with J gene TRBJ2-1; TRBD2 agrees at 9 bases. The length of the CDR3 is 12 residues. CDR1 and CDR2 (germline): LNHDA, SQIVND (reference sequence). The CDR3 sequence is CSSGGRVDEQFF. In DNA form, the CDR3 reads TGTTCCAGCGGGGGGAGGGTCGATGAGCAGTTCTTC.

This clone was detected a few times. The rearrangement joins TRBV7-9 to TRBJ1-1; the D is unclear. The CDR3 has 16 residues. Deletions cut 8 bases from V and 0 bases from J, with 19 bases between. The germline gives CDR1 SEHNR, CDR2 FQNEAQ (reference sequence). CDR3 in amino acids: CASGPDERYMNTEAFF. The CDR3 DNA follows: TGTGCCAGCGGCCCCGATGAGCGTTACATGAACACTGAAGCTTTCTTT.

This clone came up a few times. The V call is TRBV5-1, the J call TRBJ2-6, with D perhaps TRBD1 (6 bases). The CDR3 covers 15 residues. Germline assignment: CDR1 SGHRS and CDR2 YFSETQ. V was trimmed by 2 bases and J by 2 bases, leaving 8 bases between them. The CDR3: CASSFSGAGANVLTF. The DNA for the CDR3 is TGCGCCAGCAGCTTCTCAGGGGCTGGGGCCAACGTCCTGACTTTC.

This chain's CDR3 is CAWRRRGGETQYF. In nucleotides, the CDR3 is TGTGCCTGGAGGAGGAGGGGGGGTGAGACCCAGTACTTC. The V call is TRBV30, the J call TRBJ2-5, with D tentatively TRBD2 (7 bases). V was shortened by 3 bases and J by 5 bases, with 13 bases between the two germline ends. The CDR3 is 13 amino acids. Germline-derived CDR1 and CDR2 are GTSNPN and SVGIG (reference sequence).

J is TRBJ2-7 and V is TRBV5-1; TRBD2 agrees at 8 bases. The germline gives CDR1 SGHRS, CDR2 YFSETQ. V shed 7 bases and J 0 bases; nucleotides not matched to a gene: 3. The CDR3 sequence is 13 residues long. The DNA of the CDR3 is TGCGCCAGCGCCCGGGAGGGCTCCTACGAGCAGTACGTC. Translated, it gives CASAREGSYEQYV.

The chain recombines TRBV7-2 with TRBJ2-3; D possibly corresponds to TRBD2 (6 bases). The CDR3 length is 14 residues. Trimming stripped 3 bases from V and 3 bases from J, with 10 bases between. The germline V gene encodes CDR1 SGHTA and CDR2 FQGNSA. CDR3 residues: CASSFSGRTDTQYF. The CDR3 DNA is TGTGCCAGCAGCTTCAGCGGGCGGACAGATACGCAGTATTTT. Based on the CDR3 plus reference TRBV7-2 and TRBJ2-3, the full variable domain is GAGVSQSPSNKVTEKGKDVELRCDPISGHTALYWYRQSLGQGLEFLIYFQGNSAPDKSGLPSDRFSAERTGGSVSTLTIQRTQQEDSAVYLCASSFSGRTDTQYFGPGTRLTVL.

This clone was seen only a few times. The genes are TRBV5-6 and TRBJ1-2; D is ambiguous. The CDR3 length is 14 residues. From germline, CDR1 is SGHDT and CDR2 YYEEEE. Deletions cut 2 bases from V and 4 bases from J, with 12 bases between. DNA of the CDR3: TGTGCCAGCAGCTTCTTGGGCGCGCGCTATGGCTACACCTTC. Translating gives CASSFLGARYGYTF.

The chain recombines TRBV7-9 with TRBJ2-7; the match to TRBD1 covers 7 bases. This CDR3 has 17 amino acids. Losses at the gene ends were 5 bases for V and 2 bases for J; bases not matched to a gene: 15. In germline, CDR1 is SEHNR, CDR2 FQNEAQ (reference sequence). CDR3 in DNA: TGTGCCAGCAGCCCGGCGGGTTGGGGACAGCCTACCTACGAGCAGTACTTC. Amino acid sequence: CASSPAGWGQPTYEQYF.